These 19 T cell receptor beta chains share one sample of origin, sequenced in a study of CD8+CD57+ T cells in acquired aplastic anemia. The template used for profiling TCR beta VDJ and CDR3 was genomic DNA. TCRdb re-derived calls from the reads in MiXCR, one entry per CDR3 protein. The table records fewer than 250,000 distinct CDR3 sequences, less than 65% of them present only once. Sample: sorted CD4+, CD8+, or CD8+CD57+ T cells (not recorded which) from PBMCs. These TCRs come from a human donor in good health, serving as a control.

The sample holds a few counts of this clonotype. The V call is TRBV29-1, the J call TRBJ1-1, with 8 bases identical to TRBD1. This CDR3 spans 13 amino acids. Trimming took 4 bases from V and 1 from J; bases not matched to a gene: 2. The V gene's germline CDR1 is SQVTM and CDR2 ANQGSEA. CDR3 nucleotides: TGCAGCGTTGCCGGACAGGGGAACACTGAAGCTTTCTTT. Translating it yields CSVAGQGNTEAFF.

Concerning this clonotype: A much larger clone is a single base away; this may be a read error. The rearrangement links TRBV10-3 to TRBJ1-4; D perhaps matches TRBD1 (5 bases). Deletions cut 5 bases from V and 8 bases from J, with 15 bases between. The CDR3 sequence is 14 residues long. The germline V gene has CDR1 ENHRY and CDR2 SYGVKD. Here the CDR3 reads CAISPGTDEEKLFF. CDR3 DNA sequence: TGTGCCATCAGTCCGGGGACGGATGAAGAAAAACTGTTTTTT.

The DNA for the CDR3 is TGTGCCAGCAGCCAAAGGGGGGCTCTCGGGGAGCTGTTTTTT. This codes for CASSQRGALGELFF. This chain connects TRBV14 to TRBJ2-2, with D possibly called TRBD1 or TRBD2 (6 bases each). V was clipped by 2 bases and J by 7 bases, with 11 bases between them. The CDR3 extends over 14 amino acids. Germline-derived CDR1 and CDR2 are SGHDN and FVKESK.

The chain uses TRBV19 and TRBJ1-5, with D perhaps TRBD1 (5 bases). The V end was cut by 6 bases, the J end by 5 bases, with 11 bases between. CDR1 LNHDA and CDR2 SQIVND come from the germline V gene (reference sequence). This CDR3 has 13 residues. The CDR3 reads CASSKTAYQPQHF. CDR3 DNA sequence: TGTGCCAGTAGCAAGACAGCTTATCAGCCCCAGCATTTT.

The J gene is TRBJ2-7, the V gene TRBV19, with 7 nucleotides matching TRBD1. The CDR3 is 13 amino acids. J was trimmed by 6 bases and V by 7 bases; bases with no gene match: 9. Germline CDR1 LNHDA, CDR2 SQIVND (reference sequence). The CDR3 DNA reads TGTGCCAGTACGGGGACAGACCTAGGCGAGCAGTACTTC. This codes for CASTGTDLGEQYF. Full variable domain (outside the CDR3, taken from reference TRBV19 and TRBJ2-7): DGGITQSPKYLFRKEGQNVTLSCEQNLNHDAMYWYRQDPGQGLRLIYYSQIVNDFQKGDIAEGYSVSREKKESFPLTVTSAQKNPTAFYLCASTGTDLGEQYFGPGTRLTVT.

The table lists this clonotype with many counts. This rearrangement joins TRBV15 to TRBJ2-2, with D unresolved. Germline V gives CDR1 LNHNV, CDR2 YYDKDF (reference sequence). V dropped 0 bases and J dropped 7 bases, with 21 bases sitting between them. This CDR3 spans 18 amino acids. The CDR3 protein is CATSREQYASSYNGELFF. For the CDR3, the DNA is TGTGCCACCAGCAGAGAGCAATATGCCAGCTCGTATAACGGGGAGCTGTTTTTT.

The J gene is TRBJ1-6, the V gene TRBV25-1; D might be TRBD1 (5 bases). The V end lost 6 bases, the J end lost 9 bases, and 12 bases lay between the germline ends. There are 13 residues in the CDR3. CDR1 and CDR2 from the germline V gene are MGHDK and SYGVNS. The CDR3 protein is CASSRAPTSPLHF. The CDR3 DNA follows: TGTGCCAGCAGCAGGGCCCCAACTTCACCCCTCCACTTT.

The sample holds many counts of this clonotype. V and J are TRBV30 and TRBJ2-3; D uncertain. V shed 3 bases and J shed 6 bases, with 10 bases lying between them. Looked up from germline, CDR1 is GTSNPN and CDR2 is SVGIG (reference sequence). The CDR3 has 12 amino acids. The DNA of the CDR3 is TGTGCCTGGAGCCCCGGCCGGGATACGCAGTATTTT. It translates to CAWSPGRDTQYF.

This clonotype was observed at least ten times. V and J are TRBV20-1 and TRBJ1-6; the D gene is possibly TRBD1 (5 bases). Per the germline V gene, CDR1 is DFQATT and CDR2 is SNEGSKA (reference sequence). The CDR3 is made up of 19 amino acids. Trimming cost V 0 bases and J 8 bases, with 26 bases left between them. CDR3 nucleotides: TGCAGTGCTAGAGATGTTCGTCGACAGTTCAGCGAGTTGGATTCACCCCTCCACTTT. This translates into CSARDVRRQFSELDSPLHF.

On this clonotype itself: No conserved phenylalanine or tryptophan ends this CDR3, so it is likely a read error. The DNA is omitted, as the CDR3 cannot be located on it reliably, and the CDR3 follows TCRdb's listing. The chain employs TRBV19 and TRBJ1-6. Looked up from germline, CDR1 is LNHDA and CDR2 is SQIVND (reference sequence). The CDR3 contains 8 residues when both ends are counted. The CDR3 loop reads CASSMLSR.

This clonotype was seen repeatedly, ten times or more. The chain joins TRBV7-2 to TRBJ1-2, with D maybe TRBD1 (6 bases). The CDR3 extends over 15 amino acids. V was trimmed by 2 bases and J by 2 bases, leaving 12 bases between them. Germline V lookup: CDR1 SGHTA, CDR2 FQGNSA. CDR3 bases: TGTGCCAGCAGCTTATCCAGGGGTTGGAACTATGGCTACACCTTC. This gives the protein CASSLSRGWNYGYTF.

This chain joins TRBV6-1 and TRBJ2-7; 7 nucleotides align to TRBD1. Germline-derived CDR1 and CDR2 are MNHNS and SASEGT. The CDR3 contains 13 residues. Unmatched junction bases numbered 5, after V lost 6 bases and J lost 3 bases. CDR3 bases: TGTGCCAGCAGACGAGACAGGGACTACGAGCAGTACTTC. Encoded protein: CASRRDRDYEQYF.

The chain employs TRBV19 and TRBJ2-1; 11 bases agree with TRBD2. The J segment lost 9 bases and the V segment lost 3 bases, leaving 7 bases of the junction unmatched. Germline V gene sequence: CDR1 LNHDA, CDR2 SQIVND (reference sequence). CDR3 size: 15 residues. CDR3 nucleotide sequence: TGTGCCAGTAGTATTGGGACTAGCGGTAGTAGTGAGCAGTTCTTC. Translated: CASSIGTSGSSEQFF.

V is TRBV25-1 and J is TRBJ2-3; the match to TRBD1 covers 7 bases. CDR3 size: 13 residues. Germline V CDR1 and CDR2: MGHDK, SYGVNS. The ends lost 3 bases at V and 6 bases at J; junction bases unmatched: 3. The CDR3, as DNA: TGTGCCAGCAGTGAGACAGGGACGGATACGCAGTATTTT. Protein product: CASSETGTDTQYF.

This clonotype was picked up many times. The V call is TRBV15, the J call TRBJ1-2; D is possibly TRBD1 (5 bases). CDR3 size: 13 residues. V dropped 4 bases and J dropped 8 bases, with 14 bases sitting between them. The germline CDR1 and CDR2 sequences are LNHNV and YYDKDF (reference sequence). The DNA of the CDR3 is TGTGCCACCAGCATGGGACCGTCTGAAGGCTACACCTTC. Residues: CATSMGPSEGYTF.

The chain has TRBV29-1 and TRBJ1-5; D is unclear. This CDR3 is built from 10 residues. Trimming left V 6 bases short and J 6 bases short, with 6 bases between. Looked up from germline, CDR1 is SQVTM and CDR2 is ANQGSEA. The CDR3: CSVGGQPQHF. The CDR3 DNA reads TGCAGCGTGGGCGGTCAGCCCCAGCATTTT.

This clonotype was found many times. The chain is built from TRBV7-2 and TRBJ2-2; D possibly corresponds to TRBD2 (6 bases). This CDR3 comprises 11 residues. Germline-derived CDR1 and CDR2 are SGHTA and FQGNSA. CDR3 DNA sequence: TGTGCAAATTGGCGGGACGGGGAGCTGTTTTTT. Protein product: CANWRDGELFF.

The CDR3 spells CAISFGIRDPNEKLFF. The DNA of the CDR3 is TGTGCCATCTCATTTGGAATTAGGGATCCTAATGAAAAACTGTTTTTT. The chain links TRBV6-1 to TRBJ1-4; D is undetermined. The germline V and J ends were trimmed by 10 bases and 3 bases, with 21 bases remaining between them. Looked up from germline, CDR1 is MNHNS and CDR2 is SASEGT. This CDR3 is 16 amino acids long.

To note about this clonotype: The CDR3 does not end in the conserved phenylalanine or tryptophan, so this is likely a read error. The chain employs TRBV2 and TRBJ1-3; unclear D gene. This CDR3 has 12 residues. The V gene's germline CDR1 is SNHLY and CDR2 FYNNEI. This CDR3 reads CASSEDGNAIYL. Written as DNA, the CDR3 is TGTGCCAGCAGTGAAGACGGAAACGCCATATATCTT.